The text below deals with one T cell receptor (beta chain). This clonotype was seen many times. Its antigen is currently not known. No much larger clone is present one base from it, and per-base qualities are unavailable. Bone marrow was sampled from every patient at the time of active disease. Bone marrow mononuclear cells were isolated by Ficoll-Hypaque density gradient centrifugation. CD138-negative cells were obtained by negative selection after labeling with CD138 magnetic microbeads on a MACS separator, removing myeloma plasma cells. The purity of the isolated cells was checked by flow cytometry with CD138 antibodies on an Attune NxT. TRIzol reagent was used to extract total RNA, which was then quantified with a NanoDrop spectrophotometer. For each patient, paired RNA-seq and IR-seq were run on the CD138-negative bone marrow sample from that patient. This specimen belongs to a study of read filtering for tumor transcriptome and immune sequencing (dated by TCRdb to about 2020). Context from the whole study: The cohort had about 17 male and more than 11 female patients with a mean age of roughly 66 years, ranging from about 45 to 90. By revised international staging, about 8 patients were R-ISS I, some 17 were R-ISS II and over 5 were R-ISS III. After DNase treatment, whole-transcriptome libraries were prepared with the TruSeq RNA Access Library Prep Kit. Per sample, about 3.5 to 10.27 million TCR-region mapped reads were obtained with IR-seq, compared with only 85 to 1273 with RNA-seq. Using the same bone marrow samples, the study compared TCR repertoires obtained by targeted immune repertoire sequencing with those obtained by bulk whole-transcriptome sequencing. One of the main goals was to work out a read-filtering strategy for immune repertoire data, in particular whether clonotypes backed by only a single read should be removed. Summary of the overall study and its limitations: Single-read clonotypes made up around 82% of clonotypes but approximately 3.5% of total reads in IR-seq, and approximately 73% of clonotypes and approximately 48% of reads in RNA-seq. Rather than purified T cells, the sorted CD138-negative fraction was a mixed bone marrow immune population. IR-seq captured clonotypes at much higher depth and more reliably than RNA-seq, and smaller IR-seq throughput sufficed to identify most shared clonotypes. The correlation between IR-seq and RNA-seq shared clonotype proportions rose when single-read clonotypes were removed.

TCR libraries were built from 400 ng RNA with the Immunoverse kit, using molecular barcoded adaptors covering alpha/delta and beta/gamma chains. TCR library preparation was performed with the same RNA that was used for transcriptome sequencing. Sequencing of TCR libraries was carried out on an Illumina HiSeq 4000 with 2 x 150 cycles. In the original analysis: MiXCR aligned TCR reads to human V, D, J and C references and assembled the aligned reads into CDR3 clonotypes, with quality filtering and error correction included. The tcR package in R was used to analyze clonotype counts and gene usage diversity. Raw mapping reads were checked after the RNA-seq reads had been mapped by STAR aligner version 2.5.3a onto the human GRCh37 genome. IR-seq fastq files were randomly downsampled with Seqtk 1.3 to test the effect of sequencing depth on detected clonotypes. TCRdb trimmed the raw reads at Q25, called clones with MiXCR and kept productive beta chains. CDR3 protein duplicates are merged, each entry listing the most common genes and DNA. What appears here as the V and J calls and clone size reflects TCRdb's work, not the paper's. In all, the sample holds approximately 59,000 distinct CDR3 sequences, and roughly an eighth of those were seen once. Approximately 16% of the sample lies in the top ten.

Including cysteine and phenylalanine, the CDR3 has 14 amino acids. The sequence is cut down to CDR3 DNA, 42 bases in frame from base 1. V and J are truncated by 5 bases and 5 bases respectively, leaving an intervening sequence of 14 bases. The germline V gene specifies SGHTA as CDR1 and FQGTGA as CDR2. The chain is made from TRBV7-3 and TRBJ2-3, with an unclear D gene assignment. Sequencing was done on a sample of a population of CD138-negative cells sorted from bone marrow. Reading the label with the study, this specimen's cell subset or site is: bone marrow mononuclear cells depleted of CD138+ plasma/myeloma cells by negative magnetic selection. The TCR originated in a donor aged 40 or over with multiple myeloma. In nucleotide form, the sequence is TGTGCCAGCAGCCCGGGTGCAACTCTAGATACGCAGTATTTT. It translates as CASSPGATLDTQYF.